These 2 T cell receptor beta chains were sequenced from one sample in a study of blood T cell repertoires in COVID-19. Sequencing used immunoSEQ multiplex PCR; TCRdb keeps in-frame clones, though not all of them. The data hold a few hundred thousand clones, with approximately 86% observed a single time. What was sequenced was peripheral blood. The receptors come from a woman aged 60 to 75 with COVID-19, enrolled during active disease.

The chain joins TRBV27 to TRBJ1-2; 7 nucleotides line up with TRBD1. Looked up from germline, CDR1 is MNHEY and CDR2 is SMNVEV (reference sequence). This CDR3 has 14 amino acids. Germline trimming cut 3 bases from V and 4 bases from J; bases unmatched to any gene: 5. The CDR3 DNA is TGTGCCAGCAGTTTGCCGGACAGGTCCTATGGCTACACCTTC. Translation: CASSLPDRSYGYTF.

The CDR3 sequence: CASSRGRDGSSYNSPLHF. CDR3 bases: TGTGCCAGTAGTCGCGGCCGGGACGGGAGCTCCTATAATTCACCCCTCCACTTT. The chain links TRBV19 to TRBJ1-6; D perhaps matches TRBD1 (5 bases). Trimming left V 5 bases short and J 0 bases short, with 17 bases between. The germline gives CDR1 LNHDA, CDR2 SQIVND (reference sequence). The CDR3 totals 18 residues.